One T cell receptor beta chain is described in this entry. Construction of the TCRbeta library involved unique molecular identifiers. Each CDR3 protein gets one entry after TCRdb re-called the PCR reads with MiXCR. In the table there are about 480,000 distinct CDR3 sequences, approximately 12% of which are singletons. Trimming removed 2 bases at V and 4 bases at J, with 5 bases between. The CDR3 runs 12 residues. Germline CDR1 SGDLS, CDR2 YYNGEE. This specimen belongs to a study of T-cell reconstitution after alpha-beta-depleted transplantation in children. The chain is built from TRBV9 and TRBJ2-3; D is uncertain. The material was PBMCs from the stem cell graft donor, obtained from the stem cell graft. This clonotype was sampled from a human donor who donated a stem cell graft to a child with combined immunodeficiency. CDR3 loop: CASSVVPDTQYF. CDR3 coding DNA: TGTGCCAGCAGCGTTGTTCCAGATACGCAGTATTTT.